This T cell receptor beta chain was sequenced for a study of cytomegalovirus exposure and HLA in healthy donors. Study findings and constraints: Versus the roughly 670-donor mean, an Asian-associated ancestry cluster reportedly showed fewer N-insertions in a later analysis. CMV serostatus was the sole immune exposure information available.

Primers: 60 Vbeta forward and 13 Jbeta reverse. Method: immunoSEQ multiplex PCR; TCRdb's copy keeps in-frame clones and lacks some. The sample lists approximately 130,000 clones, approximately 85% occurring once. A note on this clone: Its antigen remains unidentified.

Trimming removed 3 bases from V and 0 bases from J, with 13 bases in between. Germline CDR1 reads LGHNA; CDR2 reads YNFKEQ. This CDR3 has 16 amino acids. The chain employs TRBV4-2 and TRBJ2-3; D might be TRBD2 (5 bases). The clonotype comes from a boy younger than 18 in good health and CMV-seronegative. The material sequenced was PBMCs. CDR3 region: CASSQAAVTSTDTQYF. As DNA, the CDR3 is TGTGCCAGCAGCCAGGCAGCGGTTACTAGCACAGATACGCAGTATTTT.